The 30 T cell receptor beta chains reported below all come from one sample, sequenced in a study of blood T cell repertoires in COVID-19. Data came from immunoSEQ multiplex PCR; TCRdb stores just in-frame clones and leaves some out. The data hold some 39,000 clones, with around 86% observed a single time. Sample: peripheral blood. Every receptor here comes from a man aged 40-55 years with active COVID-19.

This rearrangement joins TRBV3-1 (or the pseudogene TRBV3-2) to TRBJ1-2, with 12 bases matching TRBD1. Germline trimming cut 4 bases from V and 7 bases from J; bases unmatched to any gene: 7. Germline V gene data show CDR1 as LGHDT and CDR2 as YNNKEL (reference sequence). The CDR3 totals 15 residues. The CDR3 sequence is CASSRGDRGLAGYTF. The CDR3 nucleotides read TGTGCCAGCAGCCGTGGGGACAGGGGGCTTGCTGGCTACACCTTC.

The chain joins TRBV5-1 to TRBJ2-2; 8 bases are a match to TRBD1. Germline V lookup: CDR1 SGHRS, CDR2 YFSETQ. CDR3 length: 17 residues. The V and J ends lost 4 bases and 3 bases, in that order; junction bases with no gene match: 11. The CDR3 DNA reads TGCGCCAGCAGCCAAAGTTGGGACAGGTTTTACACCGGGGAGCTGTTTTTT. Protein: CASSQSWDRFYTGELFF. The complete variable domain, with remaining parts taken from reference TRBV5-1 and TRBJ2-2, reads KAGVTQTPRYLIKTRGQQVTLSCSPISGHRSVSWYQQTPGQGLQFLFEYFSETQRNKGNFPGRFSGRQFSNSRSEMNVSTLELGDSALYLCASSQSWDRFYTGELFFGEGSRLTVL.

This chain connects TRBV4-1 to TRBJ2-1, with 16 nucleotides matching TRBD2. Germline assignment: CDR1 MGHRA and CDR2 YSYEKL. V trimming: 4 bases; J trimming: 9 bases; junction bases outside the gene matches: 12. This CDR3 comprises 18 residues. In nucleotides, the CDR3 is TGCGCCAGCAGCCCTCGTGGATCCGGGACTAGCGGGAGGGGTGAGCAGTTCTTC. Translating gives CASSPRGSGTSGRGEQFF.

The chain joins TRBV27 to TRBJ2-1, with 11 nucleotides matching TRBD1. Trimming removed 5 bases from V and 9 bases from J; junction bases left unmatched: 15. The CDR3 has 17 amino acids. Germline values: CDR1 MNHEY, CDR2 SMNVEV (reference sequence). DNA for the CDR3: TGTGCCAGCAGTCCTCGGACAGGGGGCGAATCGTCCGGTGAGCAGTTCTTC. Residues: CASSPRTGGESSGEQFF.

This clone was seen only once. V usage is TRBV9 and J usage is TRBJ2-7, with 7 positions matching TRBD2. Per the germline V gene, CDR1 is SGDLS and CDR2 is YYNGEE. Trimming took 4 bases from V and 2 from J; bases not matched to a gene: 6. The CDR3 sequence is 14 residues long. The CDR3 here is CASSSDGRAYEQYF. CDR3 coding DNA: TGTGCCAGCAGCTCCGATGGGAGGGCCTACGAGCAGTACTTC.

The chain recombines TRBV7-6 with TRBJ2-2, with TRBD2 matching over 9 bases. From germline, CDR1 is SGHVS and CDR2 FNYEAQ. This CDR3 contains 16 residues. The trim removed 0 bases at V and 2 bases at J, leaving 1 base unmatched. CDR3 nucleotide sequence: TGTGCCAGCAGCTTAGCTAGCGGGAGTAACACCGGGGAGCTGTTTTTT. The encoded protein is CASSLASGSNTGELFF.

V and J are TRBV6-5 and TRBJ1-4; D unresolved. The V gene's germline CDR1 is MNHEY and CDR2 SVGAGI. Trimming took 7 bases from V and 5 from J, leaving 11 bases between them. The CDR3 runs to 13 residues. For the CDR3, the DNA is TGTGCCAGCAAAAAAGGAGGGAATGAAAAACTGTTTTTT. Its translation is CASKKGGNEKLFF.

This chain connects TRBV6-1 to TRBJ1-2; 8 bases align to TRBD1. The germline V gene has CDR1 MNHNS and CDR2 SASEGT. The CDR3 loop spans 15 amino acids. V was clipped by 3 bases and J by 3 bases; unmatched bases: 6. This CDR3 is CASSDRTGWYYGYTF. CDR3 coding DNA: TGTGCCAGCAGTGACCGGACAGGGTGGTACTATGGCTACACCTTC.

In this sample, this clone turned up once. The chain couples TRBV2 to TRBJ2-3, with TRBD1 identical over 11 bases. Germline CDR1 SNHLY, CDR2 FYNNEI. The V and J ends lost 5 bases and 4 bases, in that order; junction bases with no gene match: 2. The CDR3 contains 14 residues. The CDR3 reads CASSRDRGSDTQYF. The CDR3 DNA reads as TGTGCCAGCAGTCGGGACAGGGGGTCAGATACGCAGTATTTT.

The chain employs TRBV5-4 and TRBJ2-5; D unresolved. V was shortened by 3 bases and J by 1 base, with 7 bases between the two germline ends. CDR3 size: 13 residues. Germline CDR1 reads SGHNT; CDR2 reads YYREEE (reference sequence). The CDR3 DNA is TGTGCCAGCAGCTCAACAGTCCAAGAGACCCAGTACTTC. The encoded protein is CASSSTVQETQYF.

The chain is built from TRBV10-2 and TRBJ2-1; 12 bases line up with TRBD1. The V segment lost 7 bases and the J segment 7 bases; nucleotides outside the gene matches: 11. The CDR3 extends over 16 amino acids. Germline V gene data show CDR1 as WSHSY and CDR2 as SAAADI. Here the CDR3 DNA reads TGCGCCAGCAACCCAACGGGACAGGGGGCAGGTAATGAGCAGTTCTTC. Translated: CASNPTGQGAGNEQFF.

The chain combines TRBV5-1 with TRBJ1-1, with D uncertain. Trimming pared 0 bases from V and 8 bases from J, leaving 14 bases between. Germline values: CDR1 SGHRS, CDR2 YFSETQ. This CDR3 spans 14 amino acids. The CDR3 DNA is TGCGCCAGCAGCTTGGCGGAGCCTGGCTCCGAAGCTTTCTTT. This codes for CASSLAEPGSEAFF.

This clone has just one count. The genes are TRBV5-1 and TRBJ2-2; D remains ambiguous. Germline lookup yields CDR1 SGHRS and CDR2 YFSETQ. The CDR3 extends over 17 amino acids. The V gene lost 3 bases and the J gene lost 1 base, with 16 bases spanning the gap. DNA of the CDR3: TGCGCCAGCAGCTACTTAAGCGCCCTCCAGAACACCGGGGAGCTGTTTTTT. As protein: CASSYLSALQNTGELFF.

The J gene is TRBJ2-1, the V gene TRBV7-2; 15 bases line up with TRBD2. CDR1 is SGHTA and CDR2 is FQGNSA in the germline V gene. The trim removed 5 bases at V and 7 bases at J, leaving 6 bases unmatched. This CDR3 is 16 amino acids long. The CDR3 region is CASSHGLAGGGNEQFF. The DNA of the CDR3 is TGTGCCAGCAGCCACGGACTAGCGGGAGGGGGGAATGAGCAGTTCTTC.

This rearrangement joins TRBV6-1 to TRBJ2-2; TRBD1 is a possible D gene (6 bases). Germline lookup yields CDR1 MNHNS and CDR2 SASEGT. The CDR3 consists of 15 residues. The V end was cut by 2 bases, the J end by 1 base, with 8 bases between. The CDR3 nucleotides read TGTGCCAGCAGTGAAAACAGGGTGAACACCGGGGAGCTGTTTTTT. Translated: CASSENRVNTGELFF.

CDR3 sequence reads: CASSPRAGGPNTGELFF. In DNA form, the CDR3 reads TGTGCCAGCAGTCCGAGGGCGGGAGGGCCCAACACCGGGGAGCTGTTTTTT. This chain connects TRBV7-3 to TRBJ2-2, with 9 positions matching TRBD2. Germline values: CDR1 SGHTA, CDR2 FQGTGA. The V and J ends lost 6 bases and 2 bases, in that order; junction bases with no gene match: 10. CDR3 length equals 17 residues.

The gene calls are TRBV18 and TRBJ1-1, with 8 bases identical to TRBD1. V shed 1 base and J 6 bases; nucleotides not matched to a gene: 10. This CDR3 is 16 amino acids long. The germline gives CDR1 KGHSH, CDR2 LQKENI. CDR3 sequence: CASSPQTGDSFAEAFF. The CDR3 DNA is TGTGCCAGCTCACCACAGACAGGGGACAGTTTCGCTGAAGCTTTCTTT.

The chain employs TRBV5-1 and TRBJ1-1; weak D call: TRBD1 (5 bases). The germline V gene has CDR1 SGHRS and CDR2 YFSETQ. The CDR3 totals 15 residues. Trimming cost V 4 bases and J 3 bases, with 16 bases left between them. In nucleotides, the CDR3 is TGCGCCAGCAGCCCGGGGGACGGATATTACACTGAAGCTTTCTTT. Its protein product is CASSPGDGYYTEAFF.

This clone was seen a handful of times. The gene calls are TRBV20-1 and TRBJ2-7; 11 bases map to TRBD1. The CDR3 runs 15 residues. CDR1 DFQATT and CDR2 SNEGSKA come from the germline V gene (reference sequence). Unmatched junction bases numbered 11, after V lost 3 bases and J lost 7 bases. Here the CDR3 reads CSASRTGQGGGEQYF. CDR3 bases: TGCAGTGCTAGTCGCACGGGACAGGGGGGAGGAGAGCAGTACTTC.

The CDR3 DNA reads as TGTGCCAGCGGGGGCCGAGACGCCGGGGAGACCCAGTACTTC. Translating it yields CASGGRDAGETQYF. This rearrangement joins TRBV2 to TRBJ2-5; D may be TRBD1 (6 bases). The CDR3 runs 14 residues. The V gene's germline CDR1 is SNHLY and CDR2 FYNNEI. The V gene lost 8 bases and the J gene lost 5 bases, with 18 bases spanning the gap.

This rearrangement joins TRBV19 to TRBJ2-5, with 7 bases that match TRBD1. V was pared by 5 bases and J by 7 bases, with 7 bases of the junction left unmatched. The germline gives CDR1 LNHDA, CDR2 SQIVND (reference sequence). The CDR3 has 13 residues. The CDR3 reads CASSPRQGGTQYF. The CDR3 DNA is TGTGCCAGTAGTCCCAGACAGGGTGGGACCCAGTACTTC.

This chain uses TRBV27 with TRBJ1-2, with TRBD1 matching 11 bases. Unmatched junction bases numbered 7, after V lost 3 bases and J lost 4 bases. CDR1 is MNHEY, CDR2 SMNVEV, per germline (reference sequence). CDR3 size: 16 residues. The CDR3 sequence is CASSFRTGGAGYGYTF. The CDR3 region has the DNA TGTGCCAGCAGTTTTCGGACAGGGGGCGCGGGCTATGGCTACACCTTC.

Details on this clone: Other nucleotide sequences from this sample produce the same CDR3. The CDR3 reads CASSSLTSGGPYEQYF. The CDR3 bases are TGTGCCAGTAGTAGCCTGACTAGCGGCGGACCCTACGAGCAGTACTTC. The chain joins TRBV19 to TRBJ2-7, with 9 bases lining up with TRBD2. The germline V gene has CDR1 LNHDA and CDR2 SQIVND (reference sequence). CDR3 length equals 16 residues. V trimming: 4 bases; J trimming: 2 bases; junction bases outside the gene matches: 9. The whole variable domain, remainder taken from reference TRBV19 and TRBJ2-7, is DGGITQSPKYLFRKEGQNVTLSCEQNLNHDAMYWYRQDPGQGLRLIYYSQIVNDFQKGDIAEGYSVSREKKESFPLTVTSAQKNPTAFYLCASSSLTSGGPYEQYFGPGTRLTVT.

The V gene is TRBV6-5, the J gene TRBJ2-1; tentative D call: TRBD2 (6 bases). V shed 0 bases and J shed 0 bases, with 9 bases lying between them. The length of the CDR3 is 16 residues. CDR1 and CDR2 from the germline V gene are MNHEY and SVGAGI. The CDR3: CASSYSVGGSYNEQFF. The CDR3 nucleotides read TGTGCCAGCAGTTACTCGGTGGGAGGCTCCTACAATGAGCAGTTCTTC.

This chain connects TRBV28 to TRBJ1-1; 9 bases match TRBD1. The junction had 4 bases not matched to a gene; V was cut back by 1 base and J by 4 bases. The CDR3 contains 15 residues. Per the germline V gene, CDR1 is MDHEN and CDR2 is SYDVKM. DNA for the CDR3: TGTGCCAGCAGTTTATTATCGGGACAGGGCACTGAAGCTTTCTTT. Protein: CASSLLSGQGTEAFF.

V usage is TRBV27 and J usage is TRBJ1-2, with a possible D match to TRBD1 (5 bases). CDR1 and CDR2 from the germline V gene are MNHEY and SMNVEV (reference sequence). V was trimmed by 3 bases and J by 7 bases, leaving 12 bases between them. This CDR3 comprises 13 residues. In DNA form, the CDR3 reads TGTGCCAGCAGTTTCGGGGGACCCGGTGGCTACACCTTC. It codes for CASSFGGPGGYTF.

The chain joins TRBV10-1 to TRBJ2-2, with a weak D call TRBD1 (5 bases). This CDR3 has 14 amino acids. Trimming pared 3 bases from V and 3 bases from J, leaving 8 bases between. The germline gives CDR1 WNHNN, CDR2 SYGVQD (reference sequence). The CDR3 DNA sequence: TGCGCCAGCAGTGAAGCCAGGGACACCGGGGAGCTGTTTTTT. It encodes CASSEARDTGELFF.

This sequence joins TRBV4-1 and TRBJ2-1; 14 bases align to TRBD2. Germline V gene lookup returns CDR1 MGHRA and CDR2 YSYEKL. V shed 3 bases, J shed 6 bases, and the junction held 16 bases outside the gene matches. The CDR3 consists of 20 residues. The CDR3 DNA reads TGCGCCAGCAGCCAGCATTCCTTAGTGCGACTAGCGGGAGGGGGCAATGAGCAGTTCTTC. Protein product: CASSQHSLVRLAGGGNEQFF.

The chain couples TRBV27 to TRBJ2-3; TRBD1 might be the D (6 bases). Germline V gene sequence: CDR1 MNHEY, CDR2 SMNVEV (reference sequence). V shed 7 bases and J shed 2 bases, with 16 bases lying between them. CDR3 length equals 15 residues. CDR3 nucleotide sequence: TGTGCCAGCACAAGGGGCAGGGGTTACACAGATACGCAGTATTTT. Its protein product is CASTRGRGYTDTQYF.

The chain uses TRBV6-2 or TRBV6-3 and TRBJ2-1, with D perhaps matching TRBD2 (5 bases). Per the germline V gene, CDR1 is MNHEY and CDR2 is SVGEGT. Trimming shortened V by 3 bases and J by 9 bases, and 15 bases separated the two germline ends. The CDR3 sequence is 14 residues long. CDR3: CASSYEGATAEQFF. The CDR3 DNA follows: TGTGCCAGCAGTTATGAGGGAGCGACTGCTGAGCAGTTCTTC.